This T cell receptor (beta chain) was documented in a study of cytomegalovirus exposure and HLA in healthy donors. PCR involved 60 Vbeta and 13 Jbeta primers. Authors' methods: Later, some 79 million unique TCR beta chains were counted in an analysis, and approximately 10 million of them were shared. Sequenced by immunoSEQ multiplex PCR; TCRdb stores in-frame clones only, minus some. The DNA was the basis for D and trimming; V, J and clone size are from that table. The table lists about 97,000 clones, around 79% of them singletons. This CDR3 has 16 residues. The germline V gene has CDR1 MDHEN and CDR2 SYDVKM. V lost 0 bases, J lost 5 bases, and 6 bases stayed unmatched. Study results and limitations: The study reported that TCR beta sequences accurately predicted HLA-A and HLA-B alleles in most subjects. A highly shared variant cluster was judged a likely technical artifact.

This clone has a single count. The antigen is not known. The receptor's source is a woman aged 35 to 49 in good health and CMV-seronegative. The sequenced sample consisted of PBMCs. V usage is TRBV28 and J usage is TRBJ2-4, with TRBD1 matching 8 bases. CDR3 sequence reads: CASSLWETGAQNIQYF. CDR3 coding DNA: TGTGCCAGCAGTTTATGGGAGACAGGGGCCCAAAACATTCAGTACTTC.